Following are 18 T cell receptor beta chains from one sample sequenced in a study of blood T cells in healthy people across ages. Together with a sample-barcoded 5' primer, a J-beta primer mix was included in a second PCR lasting about 6 to 11 cycles. Each CDR3 protein gets one entry after TCRdb re-called the 5' RACE reads with MiXCR. The table includes approximately 800,000 distinct CDR3 sequences, approximately 25% detected once. The sample was also linked to a second study, of T cells of mothers and their children.

The sequenced sample was blood. These receptor sequences come from a boy between 5 and 17 years old in good health.

This chain connects TRBV7-2 to TRBJ2-3, with D hard to call. Germline values: CDR1 SGHTA, CDR2 FQGNSA. The CDR3 consists of 14 residues. Trimming took off 1 base at V and 10 bases at J, with 15 bases between the two ends. CDR3 bases: TGTGCCAGCAGCTTAGGGTTAAGGCCCGTCGCGCAGTATTTT. Translated, it gives CASSLGLRPVAQYF.

The J gene is TRBJ2-7, the V gene TRBV20-1; unclear D gene. Looked up from germline, CDR1 is DFQATT and CDR2 is SNEGSKA (reference sequence). The CDR3 totals 13 residues. The CDR3 here is CSTPQLVFNEQYF. CDR3 in DNA: TGCAGCACTCCCCAGCTGGTATTCAACGAGCAGTACTTC.

J is TRBJ1-1 and V is TRBV29-1, with no clear D. V lost 0 bases and J 3 bases, leaving 8 bases between the germline ends. The CDR3 covers 13 residues. The V gene's germline CDR1 is SQVTM and CDR2 ANQGSEA. CDR3 nucleotides: TGCAGCGTTGAAGATAACAGACACACTGAAGCTTTCTTT. Translation: CSVEDNRHTEAFF.

V and J are TRBV6-5 and TRBJ2-3; D tentatively fits TRBD1 or TRBD2 (6 bases each). CDR3 length: 18 amino acids. V lost 2 bases, J lost 1 base, and 19 bases lay in between. Germline CDR1 is MNHEY and CDR2 is SVGAGI. For the CDR3, the DNA is TGTGCCAGCAGTTACGAGACAGGCTCCGGGACTGGCACAGATACGCAGTATTTT. Protein: CASSYETGSGTGTDTQYF.

In this sample, this clonotype turned up a few times. One end of the junction fails to match germline, which may point to a read error. The genes are TRBV7-7 and TRBJ2-5; the D is unclear. CDR3 length equals 14 residues. CDR1 is SSHAT, CDR2 FNYEAQ, per germline (reference sequence). DNA of the CDR3: TGTGCTAGCAGCTTAGTTGAGGCGGAGGAGACCCAGTACTTC. It specifies CASSLVEAEETQYF.

The chain is built from TRBV7-9 and TRBJ2-2, with TRBD1 matching 8 bases. This CDR3 region has 16 residues. V lost 1 base to trimming and J lost 1 base; unmatched junction nucleotides: 2. In germline, CDR1 is SEHNR, CDR2 FQNEAQ (reference sequence). Here the CDR3 reads CASSLVTGGNTGELFF. The CDR3 DNA is TGTGCCAGCAGCTTAGTAACAGGGGGGAACACCGGGGAGCTGTTTTTT.

The chain combines TRBV20-1 with TRBJ2-5, with TRBD2 matching 9 bases. CDR1 and CDR2 from the germline V gene are DFQATT and SNEGSKA (reference sequence). The CDR3 totals 16 residues. The trim removed 5 bases at V and 2 bases at J, leaving 12 bases unmatched. CDR3: CSALVYTSGLQETQYF. CDR3 nucleotide sequence: TGCAGTGCTCTCGTCTACACTAGCGGGCTACAAGAGACCCAGTACTTC.

The genes are TRBV7-6 and TRBJ2-5, with 7 bases lining up with TRBD1. With V trimmed by 5 bases and J by 2 bases, 11 bases remained unmatched. The CDR3 totals 16 residues. In germline, CDR1 is SGHVS, CDR2 FNYEAQ. CDR3 protein: CASSPWDRRLQETQYF. Written as DNA, the CDR3 is TGTGCCAGCAGCCCATGGGACAGAAGATTACAAGAGACCCAGTACTTC.

The V gene is TRBV4-1, the J gene TRBJ1-5; D is perhaps TRBD1 (5 bases). The CDR3 is made up of 16 amino acids. V lost 4 bases, J lost 1 base, and 14 bases lay in between. Germline-derived CDR1 and CDR2 are MGHRA and YSYEKL. The DNA of the CDR3 is TGCGCCAGCAGCCTTACCGGGGGTGTAAGCAATCAGCCCCAGCATTTT. Protein product: CASSLTGGVSNQPQHF.

The genes are TRBV2 and TRBJ1-1; maybe TRBD1 (5 bases). The CDR3 consists of 13 residues. CDR1 and CDR2 from the germline V gene are SNHLY and FYNNEI. V was cut by 7 bases and J by 0 bases, with 9 bases left in between. The CDR3 loop is CASNPTVNTEAFF. CDR3 DNA: TGTGCCAGCAATCCGACAGTGAACACTGAAGCTTTCTTT. Based on the CDR3 plus reference TRBV2 and TRBJ1-1, the full variable domain is EPEVTQTPSHQVTQMGQEVILRCVPISNHLYFYWYRQILGQKVEFLVSFYNNEISEKSEIFDDQFSVERPDGSNFTLKIRSTKLEDSAMYFCASNPTVNTEAFFGQGTRLTVV.

The chain uses TRBV12-3 or TRBV12-4 and TRBJ1-6; maybe TRBD1 (5 bases). The CDR3 sequence is 17 residues long. V was clipped by 5 bases and J by 3 bases, with 17 bases between them. The DNA for the CDR3 is TGTGCCAGCAGTCCCACGTCATGGGGGGGCTATAATTCACCCCTCCACTTT. Its translation: CASSPTSWGGYNSPLHF.

This clonotype was counted only a few times. The chain couples TRBV4-3 to TRBJ2-5; the D gene is possibly TRBD2 (5 bases). Germline CDR1 and CDR2: LGHNA and YSLEER. Trimming stripped 6 bases from V and 4 bases from J, with 18 bases between. This CDR3 is built from 15 residues. The DNA of the CDR3 is TGCGCCAGCAGGGCCGGGGTTGACGAACGAGAGACCCAGTACTTC. Translation gives CASRAGVDERETQYF.

This clonotype was seen only a few times. The chain combines TRBV7-9 with TRBJ2-7; D gene ambiguous. CDR1 is SEHNR, CDR2 FQNEAQ, per germline (reference sequence). The CDR3 has 15 amino acids. Trimming cost V 1 base and J 5 bases, with 15 bases left between them. The CDR3 protein is CASSLGDTDWDEQYF. The CDR3 DNA follows: TGTGCCAGCAGCTTAGGGGATACGGATTGGGACGAGCAGTACTTC.

This clonotype was detected a few times. This sequence joins TRBV10-3 and TRBJ1-1, with D tentatively TRBD1 (6 bases). V lost 6 bases and J lost 4, with 12 bases in between. The CDR3 is 13 residues long. Germline V CDR1 and CDR2: ENHRY, SYGVKD. CDR3 region: CAISDRYSTEAFF. DNA for the CDR3: TGTGCCATCAGCGACAGGTATAGCACTGAAGCTTTCTTT.

The chain recombines TRBV10-3 with TRBJ2-1, with 11 positions matching TRBD2. The germline CDR1 and CDR2 sequences are ENHRY and SYGVKD. V lost 8 bases to trimming and J lost 0 bases; unmatched junction nucleotides: 12. This CDR3 is 18 amino acids long. CDR3 protein: CAISSSGRASSSYNEQFF. The CDR3 nucleotides are TGTGCCATCTCGAGTAGCGGGAGGGCCTCGAGCTCCTACAATGAGCAGTTCTTC.

This chain uses TRBV2 with TRBJ2-1; TRBD1 matches at 10 bases. The CDR3 totals 18 residues. After removal of 5 bases from V and 0 bases from J, the junction contained 10 bases not matched to a gene. The germline V gene encodes CDR1 SNHLY and CDR2 FYNNEI. This CDR3 reads CASSRQGASTFSYNEQFF. Written as DNA, the CDR3 is TGTGCCAGCAGTCGACAGGGGGCTAGTACATTCTCCTACAATGAGCAGTTCTTC. The entire variable domain, with the rest obtained from reference TRBV2 and TRBJ2-1, is as follows: EPEVTQTPSHQVTQMGQEVILRCVPISNHLYFYWYRQILGQKVEFLVSFYNNEISEKSEIFDDQFSVERPDGSNFTLKIRSTKLEDSAMYFCASSRQGASTFSYNEQFFGPGTRLTVL.

This clonotype was recorded a few times. The CDR3 is CASSTGRANTDTQYF. CDR3 nucleotide sequence: TGTGCCAGCAGTACAGGGAGAGCCAACACAGATACGCAGTATTTT. This chain joins TRBV28 and TRBJ2-3; TRBD1 might be the D (6 bases). The CDR3 sequence is 15 residues long. The V and J ends lost 5 bases and 2 bases respectively, with 14 bases between them. Germline CDR1 MDHEN, CDR2 SYDVKM.

This clonotype was recorded a few times. This chain uses TRBV2 with TRBJ1-5, with unresolved D. The V end lost 5 bases, the J end lost 4 bases, and 12 bases lay between the germline ends. CDR1 and CDR2 (germline): SNHLY, FYNNEI. The CDR3 runs to 14 residues. The CDR3 reads CASSFTSANQPQHF. CDR3 DNA sequence: TGTGCCAGCAGTTTTACCAGCGCAAATCAGCCCCAGCATTTT.